These 20 T cell receptor beta chains were sequenced from one sample in a study of shared clonotypes between healthy human individuals. Method: immunoSEQ multiplex PCR; TCRdb's copy keeps in-frame clones and lacks some. The sample has about 1 million clones, around 74% seen once; the top ten hold 1.4% to 1.5%. The sequenced sample was memory CD4+ T cells sorted from blood. The sample's subset: CD45RA-negative fraction. These receptors came from a man younger than 30 in good health.

As regards this clone: This sample includes further DNA sequences coding for the same CDR3. The chain joins TRBV7-2 to TRBJ1-4; D is perhaps TRBD1 (5 bases). Trimming took off 0 bases at V and 7 bases at J, with 12 bases between the two ends. Germline lookup yields CDR1 SGHTA and CDR2 FQGNSA. The CDR3 contains 15 residues. For the CDR3, the DNA is TGTGCCAGCAGCTTAGCCGGGACCGGGAGTGAAAAACTGTTTTTT. This encodes CASSLAGTGSEKLFF.

This rearrangement joins TRBV28 to TRBJ1-6; 9 bases match TRBD1. Germline V lookup: CDR1 MDHEN, CDR2 SYDVKM. V dropped 5 bases and J dropped 9; count of bases not matched to a gene: 8. The length of the CDR3 is 15 residues. The CDR3 DNA reads as TGTGCCAGCAGTCCACAGGGGGCGTGGGGTTCACCCCTCCACTTT. Encoded protein: CASSPQGAWGSPLHF.

The chain employs TRBV7-2 and TRBJ1-2, with D unclear. This CDR3 contains 12 residues. The V end was cut by 5 bases, the J end by 7 bases, with 11 bases between. Germline CDR1 and CDR2: SGHTA and FQGNSA. The CDR3 is CASSPNWSGYTF. The CDR3 nucleotides are TGTGCCAGCAGCCCCAACTGGTCTGGCTACACCTTC.

This clone showed up just once. This chain uses TRBV7-9 with TRBJ1-5; 8 nucleotides line up with TRBD1. V shed 5 bases and J 9 bases; nucleotides not matched to a gene: 12. Germline CDR1 SEHNR, CDR2 FQNEAQ (reference sequence). The CDR3 has 15 amino acids. CDR3 sequence (DNA): TGTGCCAGCAGCCGGAACGGACAGGGCGAGAGGCCCCAGCATTTT. Protein sequence: CASSRNGQGERPQHF. Complete variable domain (other parts from reference TRBV7-9 and TRBJ1-5): DTGVSQNPRHKITKRGQNVTFRCDPISEHNRLYWYRQTLGQGPEFLTYFQNEAQLEKSRLLSDRFSAERPKGSFSTLEIQRTEQGDSAMYLCASSRNGQGERPQHFGDGTRLSIL.

In regard to this clone: The sample has other DNA sequences that encode this CDR3 too. The V and J genes are TRBV7-9 and TRBJ1-1; D uncertain. V shed 1 base and J shed 1 base, with 7 bases lying between them. CDR1 and CDR2 (germline): SEHNR, FQNEAQ (reference sequence). The CDR3 has 14 amino acids. CDR3 nucleotide sequence: TGTGCCAGCAGCTTAGTAGCTGGGAACACTGAAGCTTTCTTT. Translation: CASSLVAGNTEAFF.

This clone was recorded at least ten times. J is TRBJ1-1 and V is TRBV10-3; 8 bases match TRBD1. Germline trimming cut 6 bases from V and 1 base from J; bases unmatched to any gene: 10. Germline V gene data show CDR1 as ENHRY and CDR2 as SYGVKD. The CDR3 extends over 16 amino acids. Here the CDR3 reads CAIRGTGTPSNTEAFF. DNA of the CDR3: TGTGCCATCAGGGGGACAGGCACCCCCTCGAACACTGAAGCTTTCTTT.

V gene TRBV28 combines with J gene TRBJ2-7; D uncertain. The germline CDR1 and CDR2 sequences are MDHEN and SYDVKM. V was clipped by 3 bases and J by 7 bases, with 16 bases between them. The CDR3 length is 14 residues. The CDR3 nucleotides are TGTGCCAGCAGTTTGGTAGGGAAGGTGAGAGAGCAGTACTTC. Its protein is CASSLVGKVREQYF.

In its sample, this clone was seen a few times. J is TRBJ1-6 and V is TRBV7-8, with 7 bases lining up with TRBD1. CDR1 and CDR2 (germline): SGHVS, FQNEAQ. V lost 6 bases to trimming and J lost 5 bases; unmatched junction nucleotides: 7. The CDR3 runs to 15 residues. The DNA for the CDR3 is TGTGCCAGCAGACTCGGACAGGTCCATAATTCACCCCTCCACTTT. The encoded protein is CASRLGQVHNSPLHF.

V gene TRBV28 combines with J gene TRBJ2-2, with D perhaps matching TRBD2 (7 bases). The germline V gene has CDR1 MDHEN and CDR2 SYDVKM. Trimming removed 6 bases at V and 2 bases at J, with 13 bases between. This CDR3 comprises 15 residues. CDR3 residues: CASRGAGANTGELFF. Here the CDR3 DNA reads TGTGCCAGCAGGGGCGCGGGGGCTAACACCGGGGAGCTGTTTTTT.

As concerns this clone: This sample includes further DNA sequences coding for the same CDR3. The chain employs TRBV2 and TRBJ2-1, with a tentative D call TRBD1 (5 bases). This CDR3 comprises 13 residues. Germline lookup yields CDR1 SNHLY and CDR2 FYNNEI. Trimming took off 3 bases at V and 4 bases at J, with 7 bases between the two ends. CDR3 residues: CASSEAGYNEQFF. CDR3 in DNA: TGTGCCAGCAGTGAGGCAGGGTACAATGAGCAGTTCTTC.

V usage is TRBV28 and J usage is TRBJ1-2; D remains unclear. Trimming removed 3 bases at V and 7 bases at J, with 9 bases between. The CDR3 spans 12 residues. Germline V gives CDR1 MDHEN, CDR2 SYDVKM. The CDR3 loop is CASSFRDSGYTF. In DNA, the CDR3 is TGTGCCAGCAGTTTTCGAGACTCTGGCTACACCTTC.

This clone was recorded at least ten times. The V gene is TRBV9, the J gene TRBJ2-1; D is perhaps TRBD1 or TRBD2 (7 bases each). The CDR3 runs 16 residues. Trimming took 4 bases from V and 6 from J, leaving 20 bases between them. CDR1 is SGDLS and CDR2 is YYNGEE in the germline V gene. The CDR3 DNA is TGTGCCAGCAGCCCGACAGGGCGGGAGCGGGGCAATGAGCAGTTCTTC. Translation gives CASSPTGRERGNEQFF.

Turning to this clone: Additional DNA sequences in this sample encode the identical CDR3. The chain is built from TRBV6-5 and TRBJ2-6; D gene unclear. The CDR3 is 16 amino acids. Germline CDR1 reads MNHEY; CDR2 reads SVGAGI. V dropped 0 bases and J dropped 0 bases, with 6 bases sitting between them. The CDR3 is CASSYSGYSGANVLTF. CDR3 DNA sequence: TGTGCCAGCAGTTACTCAGGTTACTCTGGGGCCAACGTCCTGACTTTC.

This clone showed up just a few times. The CDR3 region is CASSSNLDTIYF. CDR3 nucleotide sequence: TGTGCCAGCAGCTCCAATCTGGACACCATATATTTT. The V gene is TRBV28, the J gene TRBJ1-3; D is ambiguous. This CDR3 is built from 12 residues. Germline V gene sequence: CDR1 MDHEN, CDR2 SYDVKM. Trimming stripped 6 bases from V and 8 bases from J, with 11 bases between.

The chain uses TRBV5-1 and TRBJ1-6, with unresolved D. Germline assignment: CDR1 SGHRS and CDR2 YFSETQ. This CDR3 contains 16 residues. V was clipped by 5 bases and J by 7 bases, with 19 bases between them. This CDR3 is CASSSNPNLGNSPLHF. The DNA of the CDR3 is TGCGCCAGCAGTTCTAACCCAAATCTTGGGAATTCACCCCTCCACTTT.

The chain uses TRBV7-2 and TRBJ1-2; no firm D call. CDR3 length equals 15 residues. Trimming took off 2 bases at V and 4 bases at J, with 14 bases between the two ends. Germline V gene lookup returns CDR1 SGHTA and CDR2 FQGNSA. The chain's CDR3 is CASSLNVLSGYGYTF. The DNA for the CDR3 is TGTGCCAGCAGCTTAAATGTCCTATCGGGCTATGGCTACACCTTC.

This clone has just a few counts. The identical CDR3 is also encoded by other nucleotide sequences in the sample. The J gene is TRBJ2-1, the V gene TRBV5-1; no clear D gene. The V gene lost 4 bases and the J gene lost 3 bases, with 11 bases spanning the gap. CDR1 and CDR2 (germline): SGHRS, YFSETQ. The CDR3 consists of 14 residues. The CDR3 nucleotides are TGCGCCAGCAGCCCGTTCGGAAGCTACAATGAGCAGTTCTTC. It is translated as CASSPFGSYNEQFF.

The chain carries TRBV6-1 and TRBJ2-7, with D possibly matching TRBD1 (6 bases). The CDR3 length is 14 residues. CDR1 MNHNS and CDR2 SASEGT come from the germline V gene. V lost 4 bases, J lost 2 bases, and 12 bases lay in between. The CDR3 here is CASSGWTVTYEQYF. The CDR3 DNA sequence: TGTGCCAGCAGTGGCTGGACAGTCACCTACGAGCAGTACTTC.

The rearrangement joins TRBV5-1 to TRBJ2-3, with D possibly being TRBD1 (5 bases). Germline CDR1 is SGHRS and CDR2 is YFSETQ. V dropped 1 base and J dropped 3 bases, with 12 bases sitting between them. The CDR3 is 15 residues long. CDR3 in amino acids: CASSLTGYTTDTQYF. The CDR3 DNA follows: TGCGCCAGCAGCTTGACAGGCTACACTACAGATACGCAGTATTTT.

The chain is built from TRBV7-2 and TRBJ2-1; TRBD1 matches at 8 bases. CDR1 and CDR2 from the germline V gene are SGHTA and FQGNSA. The CDR3 covers 15 residues. With V trimmed by 1 base and J by 7 bases, 6 bases remained unmatched. The CDR3 DNA reads as TGTGCCAGCAGCTTAGGGCTGGACAGGGCTAATGAGCAGTTCTTC. It specifies CASSLGLDRANEQFF.